The entry that follows covers one T cell receptor (beta chain) sequence. No antigen is known for it. Assay used: immunoSEQ multiplex PCR; TCRdb lists only in-frame clones, some missing. The data hold 2 million or so clones, with 95% observed a single time. Everyone who donated was a Caucasian adult who lived in Nashville, Tennessee. This sample was included in a study of shared clonotypes between healthy human individuals. Turning to the study itself: Donor composition was two women and three men, aged 18 to 49. Per donor, three plates held CD4 naive cells, three held CD4 memory, two held CD8 naive and one held CD8 memory.

Findings and caveats of the study: Few donors limited the genetic and exposure-history diversity represented.

Sequencing was carried out using naive CD4+ T cells sorted from blood. Stated subset: CD45RA+ positively selected. The sequence was obtained from a young man in good health.

In nucleotides, the CDR3 is TGTGCCAGTAGTACACCGGGACAGGGATATCAGCCCCAGCATTTT. Translation: CASSTPGQGYQPQHF. The rearrangement links TRBV19 to TRBJ1-5; 9 nucleotides match TRBD1. Losses at the gene ends were 4 bases for V and 5 bases for J; bases not matched to a gene: 6. Germline CDR1 is LNHDA and CDR2 is SQIVND (reference sequence). This CDR3 contains 15 residues.